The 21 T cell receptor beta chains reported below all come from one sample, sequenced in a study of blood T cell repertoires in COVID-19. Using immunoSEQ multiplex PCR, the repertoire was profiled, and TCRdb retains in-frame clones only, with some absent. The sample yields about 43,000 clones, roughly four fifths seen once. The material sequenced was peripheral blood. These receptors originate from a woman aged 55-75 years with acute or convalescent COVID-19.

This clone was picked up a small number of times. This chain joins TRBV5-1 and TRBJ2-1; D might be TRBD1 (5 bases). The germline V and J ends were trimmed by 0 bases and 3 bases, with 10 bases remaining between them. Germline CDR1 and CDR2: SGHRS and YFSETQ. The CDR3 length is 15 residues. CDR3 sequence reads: CASSLDQGSYNEQFF. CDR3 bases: TGCGCCAGCAGCTTGGACCAGGGAAGCTACAATGAGCAGTTCTTC.

The CDR3 sequence is CASRQTYIVFNEQFF. The DNA for the CDR3 is TGTGCCAGCAGACAGACCTACATTGTATTCAATGAGCAGTTCTTC. The chain combines TRBV2 with TRBJ2-1; no firm D call. Germline CDR1 reads SNHLY; CDR2 reads FYNNEI. The CDR3 consists of 15 residues. V lost 6 bases and J 6 bases, leaving 18 bases between the germline ends.

The CDR3 sequence: CASSESIRTGSWHEQYF. The CDR3 DNA is TGCGCCAGCAGTGAGTCAATAAGAACAGGGTCTTGGCACGAGCAGTACTTC. This chain uses TRBV10-1 with TRBJ2-7; weak D call: TRBD1 (6 bases). Germline V gene lookup returns CDR1 WNHNN and CDR2 SYGVQD (reference sequence). V was cut by 0 bases and J by 5 bases, with 20 bases left in between. CDR3 size: 17 residues.

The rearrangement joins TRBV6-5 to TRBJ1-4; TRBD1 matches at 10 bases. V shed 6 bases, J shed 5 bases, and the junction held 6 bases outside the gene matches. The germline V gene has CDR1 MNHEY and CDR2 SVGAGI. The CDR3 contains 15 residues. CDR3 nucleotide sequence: TGTGCCAGCAGCAAGACAGGGGGCGTGAATGAAAAACTGTTTTTT. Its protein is CASSKTGGVNEKLFF.

CDR3 DNA sequence: TGTGCCAGCAGTGCGCCCCTAGATATGGTCACCGGGGAGCTGTTTTTT. It specifies CASSAPLDMVTGELFF. The rearrangement links TRBV25-1 to TRBJ2-2; D gene uncertain. Between the trimmed V and J ends, which lost 4 bases and 4 bases, there was a span of 16 bases. The CDR3 totals 16 residues. Germline CDR1 and CDR2: MGHDK and SYGVNS.

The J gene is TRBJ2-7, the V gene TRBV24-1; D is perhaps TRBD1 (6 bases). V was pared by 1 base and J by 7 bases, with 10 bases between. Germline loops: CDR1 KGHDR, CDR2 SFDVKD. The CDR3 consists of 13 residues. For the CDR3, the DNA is TGTGCCACCAGTGATTTTGGGGGCCGGGAGCAGTACTTC. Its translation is CATSDFGGREQYF.

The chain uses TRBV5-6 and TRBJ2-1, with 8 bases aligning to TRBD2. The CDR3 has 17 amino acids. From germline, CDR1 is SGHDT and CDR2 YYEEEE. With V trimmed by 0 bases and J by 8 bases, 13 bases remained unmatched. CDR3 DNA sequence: TGTGCCAGCAGCTTGGCCGGGAGCGGCGGGGGGTTGGATGAGCAGTTCTTC. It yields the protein CASSLAGSGGGLDEQFF.

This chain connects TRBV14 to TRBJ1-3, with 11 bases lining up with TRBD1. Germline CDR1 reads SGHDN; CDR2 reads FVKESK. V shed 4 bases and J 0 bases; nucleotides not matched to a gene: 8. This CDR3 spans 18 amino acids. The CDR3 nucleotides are TGTGCCAGCAGCCGGAACCTCGGGACAGGGGGCTCTGGAAACACCATATATTTT. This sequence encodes CASSRNLGTGGSGNTIYF.

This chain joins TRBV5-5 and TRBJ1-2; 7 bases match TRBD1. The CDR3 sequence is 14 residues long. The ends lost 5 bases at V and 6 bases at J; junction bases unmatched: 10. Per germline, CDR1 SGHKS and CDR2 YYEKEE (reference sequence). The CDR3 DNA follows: TGTGCCAGCAGATCCAGACAGGGACTGGATGGCTACACCTTC. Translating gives CASRSRQGLDGYTF.

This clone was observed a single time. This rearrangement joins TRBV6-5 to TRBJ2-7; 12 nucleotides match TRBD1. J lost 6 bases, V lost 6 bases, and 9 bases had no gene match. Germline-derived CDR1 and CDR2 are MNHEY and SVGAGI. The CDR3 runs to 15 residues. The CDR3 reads CASRVNRDRGLEQYF. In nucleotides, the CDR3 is TGTGCCAGCAGGGTTAACCGGGACAGGGGGCTCGAGCAGTACTTC.

The CDR3 spells CASSNRPGTSPETGELFF. The CDR3 DNA reads TGTGCCAGCAGCAATCGTCCCGGGACAAGCCCAGAGACCGGGGAGCTGTTTTTT. The chain couples TRBV21-1 to TRBJ2-2; the table gives TRBD1 as D, unverified against the DNA. TRBV21-1 is designated a pseudogene. This CDR3 comprises 18 residues.

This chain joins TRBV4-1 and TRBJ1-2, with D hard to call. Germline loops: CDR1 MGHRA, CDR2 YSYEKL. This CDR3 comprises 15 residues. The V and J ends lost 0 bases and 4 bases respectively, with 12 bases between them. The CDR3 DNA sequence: TGCGCCAGCAGCCAAGATCGGGTATTGGTCTATGGCTACACCTTC. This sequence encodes CASSQDRVLVYGYTF.

The CDR3, as DNA: TGTGCCAGTAGTATACTAGGTGACCACTACGAGCAGTACTTC. This encodes CASSILGDHYEQYF. This rearrangement joins TRBV19 to TRBJ2-7; D is unclear. With 2 bases removed from V and 3 bases from J, the gap between germline ends came to 11 bases. The germline V gene encodes CDR1 LNHDA and CDR2 SQIVND (reference sequence). The CDR3 length is 14 residues. The variable domain in full, completed from reference TRBV19 and TRBJ2-7, reads DGGITQSPKYLFRKEGQNVTLSCEQNLNHDAMYWYRQDPGQGLRLIYYSQIVNDFQKGDIAEGYSVSREKKESFPLTVTSAQKNPTAFYLCASSILGDHYEQYFGPGTRLTVT.

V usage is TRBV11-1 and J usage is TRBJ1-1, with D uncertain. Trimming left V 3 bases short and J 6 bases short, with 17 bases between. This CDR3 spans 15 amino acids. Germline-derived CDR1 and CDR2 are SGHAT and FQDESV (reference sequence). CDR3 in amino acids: CASSFPASRVSEAFF. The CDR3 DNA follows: TGTGCCAGCAGCTTCCCCGCTTCGCGGGTCTCTGAAGCTTTCTTT.

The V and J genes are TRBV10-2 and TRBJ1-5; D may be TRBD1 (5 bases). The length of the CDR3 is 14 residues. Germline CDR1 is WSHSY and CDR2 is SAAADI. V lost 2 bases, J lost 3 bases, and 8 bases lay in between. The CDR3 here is CASSEPGFNQPQHF. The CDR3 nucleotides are TGCGCCAGCAGTGAGCCAGGGTTCAATCAGCCCCAGCATTTT.

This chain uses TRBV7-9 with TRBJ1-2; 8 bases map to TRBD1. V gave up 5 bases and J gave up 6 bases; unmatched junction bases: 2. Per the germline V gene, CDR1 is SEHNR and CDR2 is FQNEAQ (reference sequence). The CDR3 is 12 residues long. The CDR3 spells CASSRTGNGYTF. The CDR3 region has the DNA TGTGCCAGCAGCCGGACAGGGAATGGCTACACCTTC.

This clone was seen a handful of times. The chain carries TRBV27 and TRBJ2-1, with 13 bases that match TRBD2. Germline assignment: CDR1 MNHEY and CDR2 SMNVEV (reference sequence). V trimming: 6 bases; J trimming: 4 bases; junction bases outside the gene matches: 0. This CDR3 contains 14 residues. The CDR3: CASRTSGGYNEQFF. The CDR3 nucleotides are TGTGCCAGCAGGACTAGCGGGGGGTACAATGAGCAGTTCTTC.

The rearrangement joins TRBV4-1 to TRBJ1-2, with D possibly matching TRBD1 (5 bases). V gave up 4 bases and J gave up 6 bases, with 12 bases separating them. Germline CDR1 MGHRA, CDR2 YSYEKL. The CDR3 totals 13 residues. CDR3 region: CASSPIGVDGYTF. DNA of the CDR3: TGCGCCAGCAGCCCCATAGGGGTGGATGGCTACACCTTC.

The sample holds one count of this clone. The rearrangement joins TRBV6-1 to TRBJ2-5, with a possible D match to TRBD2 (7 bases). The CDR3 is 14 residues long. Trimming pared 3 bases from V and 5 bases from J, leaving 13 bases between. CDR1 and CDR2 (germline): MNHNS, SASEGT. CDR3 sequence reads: CASSDGGGPETQYF. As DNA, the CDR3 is TGTGCCAGCAGTGATGGGGGGGGCCCGGAGACCCAGTACTTC.

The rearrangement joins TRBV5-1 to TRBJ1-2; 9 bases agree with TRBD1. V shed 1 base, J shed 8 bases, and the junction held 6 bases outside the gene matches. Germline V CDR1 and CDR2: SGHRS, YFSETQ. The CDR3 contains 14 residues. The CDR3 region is CASSLPGQGNGYTF. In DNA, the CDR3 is TGCGCCAGCAGCTTGCCGGGACAGGGAAACGGCTACACCTTC.

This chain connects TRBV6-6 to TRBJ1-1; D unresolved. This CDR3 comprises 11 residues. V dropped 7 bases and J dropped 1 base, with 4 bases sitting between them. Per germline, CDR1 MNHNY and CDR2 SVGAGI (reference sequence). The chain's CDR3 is CASIENTEAFF. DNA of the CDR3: TGTGCCAGCATAGAGAACACTGAAGCTTTCTTT.